These T cell receptor beta chains were read from a single sample in a study of shared clonotypes between healthy human individuals. Generated by immunoSEQ multiplex PCR, the TCRdb table keeps only in-frame clones and is missing some. In the table there are approximately 2,000,000 clones, around 93% of which are singletons. The sample consisted of naive CD8+ T cells from PBMCs. These receptors were obtained from a man between 18 and 35 years old in good health. Some clones in this sample may be carry-over from other donors' samples. Both conserved end residues are part of each CDR3. D genes are given only for firm matches. Expanded clones get a size class; other rows say once, few or many, or leave the size out.

d_call	clone_size	v_call	j_call	cdr3_nt	cdr3_aa
TRBD1	.	TRBV28	TRBJ1-6	TGTGCCATCGGAAACAGGGGGAGAAATTCACCCCTCCACTTT	CAIGNRGRNSPLHF
TRBD1	.	TRBV6-5	TRBJ2-3	TGTGCCAGCAGGACCCGGGACAGAGACACAGATACGCAGTATTTT	CASRTRDRDTDTQYF
.	.	TRBV28	TRBJ1-1	TGTGCCAGCAGTACCTCTACGGAGGGGGAAGAAGCTTTCTTT	CASSTSTEGEEAFF
TRBD1	.	TRBV7-6	TRBJ2-7	TGTGCCAGCAGCCATGGGACAGGGTACTACGAGCAGTACTTC	CASSHGTGYYEQYF
.	.	TRBV11-2	TRBJ2-7	TGTGCCAGCAGCTTGGGCGCCTACGAGCAGTACTTC	CASSLGAYEQYF
.	.	TRBV5-5	TRBJ2-7	TGTGCCAGCAGCTTCCCATTGACAGTCTACGAGCAGTACTTC	CASSFPLTVYEQYF
.	.	TRBV13	TRBJ1-1	TGTGCCAGCAGCTTGCGGGTAACTGAAGCTTTCTTT	CASSLRVTEAFF
.	.	TRBV4-3	TRBJ2-7	TGCGCCAGCAGCCAAGAAGTGGGGGCAAGCTACGAGCAGTACTTC	CASSQEVGASYEQYF
.	.	TRBV14	TRBJ2-7	TGTGCCAGCAGCCAAGATTTGATGGGCTACGAGCAGTACTTC	CASSQDLMGYEQYF
.	.	TRBV27	TRBJ1-4	TGTGCCAGCAGGGGAAGGGGCGAAAAACTGTTTTTT	CASRGRGEKLFF
TRBD2	.	TRBV7-8	TRBJ2-7	TGTGCCAGCAGCTTAGCGGGACTAGCTCTCGAGCAGTACTTC	CASSLAGLALEQYF
.	once	TRBV4-3	TRBJ2-5	TGCGCCAGCAGCCAAGATTTCGAACTAGAGGAGACCCAGTACTTC	CASSQDFELEETQYF
TRBD1	.	TRBV7-9	TRBJ2-4	TGTGCCAGCAGCCCCCGGGACAGAGAAAACATTCAGTACTTC	CASSPRDRENIQYF
TRBD2	.	TRBV4-3	TRBJ2-7	TGCGCCAGCAGCCAAGCTAGCGGGAGACCCTACGAGCAGTACTTC	CASSQASGRPYEQYF
.	.	TRBV13	TRBJ2-7	TGTGCCAGCACCCATTTGAGGGGTAATTACGAGCAGTACTTC	CASTHLRGNYEQYF
.	.	TRBV5-6	TRBJ2-7	TGTGCCAGCAGCTTGGGGGGGCCAAACTACGAGCAGTACTTC	CASSLGGPNYEQYF
.	.	TRBV28	TRBJ2-1	TGTGCCAGCAGTTTATCGGGGAATGAGCAGTTCTTC	CASSLSGNEQFF
.	once	TRBV27	TRBJ2-7	TGTGCCAGCAGTGAAGGAGGGGGCTTCTCCTACGAGCAGTACTTC	CASSEGGGFSYEQYF
TRBD2	.	TRBV9	TRBJ2-2	TGTGCCAGCAGCGGAATTAGGACTAGCCTGGGCACCGGGGAGCTGTTTTTT	CASSGIRTSLGTGELFF
.	.	TRBV18	TRBJ1-2	TGTGCCAGCTCCCACTATACCGACCGGAACGTTTATGGCTACACCTTC	CASSHYTDRNVYGYTF
TRBD1	.	TRBV27	TRBJ1-3	TGTGCCAGCAGTTTCGAAAGGACAGGCCTCTCTGGAAACACCATATATTTT	CASSFERTGLSGNTIYF
.	.	TRBV4-3	TRBJ2-7	TGCGCCAGCAGCCAAGCCTCGACTAGTATCGAGCAGTACTTC	CASSQASTSIEQYF
.	.	TRBV27	TRBJ1-2	TGTGCCAGCAGTTGGGGGGGGAAACACTATGGCTACACCTTC	CASSWGGKHYGYTF
.	.	TRBV5-1	TRBJ2-5	TGCGCCAGCTTCAAAAACCCGGGGATTCAAGAGACCCAGTACTTC	CASFKNPGIQETQYF
TRBD2	.	TRBV7-9	TRBJ2-7	TGTGCCAGCAGCGTTAACGGTATTAGCGGGAACTACGAGCAGTACTTC	CASSVNGISGNYEQYF
.	.	TRBV11-2	TRBJ1-4	TGTGCCAGCAGCTTAGTGCCTAAGGCAGGGGAAGGTGAAAAACTGTTTTTT	CASSLVPKAGEGEKLFF
.	.	TRBV18	TRBJ2-1	TGTGCCAGCTCAACCTCGTTTGGCAATGAGCAGTTCTTC	CASSTSFGNEQFF
.	.	TRBV28	TRBJ2-5	TGTGCCAGCAGCCCCGGGTACCAAGAGACCCAGTACTTC	CASSPGYQETQYF
.	few	TRBV9	TRBJ1-2	TGTGCCAGCAGCGTAGGCAACGGCTACACCTTC	CASSVGNGYTF
TRBD1	.	TRBV5-1	TRBJ1-2	TGCGCCAGCAGCCCAGGTCCCGGGACAGGGGGCTACTATGGCTACACCTTC	CASSPGPGTGGYYGYTF
TRBD1	.	TRBV13	TRBJ2-1	TGTGCCAGCAGCTTAAGGGGACAGGGGTACTACAATGAGCAGTTCTTC	CASSLRGQGYYNEQFF
TRBD1	.	TRBV7-9	TRBJ2-2	TGTGCCAGCACCGCGGACAGGGAGACCGGGGAGCTGTTTTTT	CASTADRETGELFF
.	.	TRBV27	TRBJ2-1	TGTGCCAGCAGTTTTGGTTATGAGCAGTTCTTC	CASSFGYEQFF
.	.	TRBV28	TRBJ2-7	TGTGCCAGCAGCCCCAATAGGGAGTACGAGCAGTACTTC	CASSPNREYEQYF
.	once	TRBV27	TRBJ2-5	TGTGCCAGCAGTTTATCGAGTGCCGGGGAGACCCAGTACTTC	CASSLSSAGETQYF
.	.	TRBV29-1	TRBJ2-7	TGCAGCGTTACAGGGAACCCGACCTACGAGCAGTACTTC	CSVTGNPTYEQYF
.	.	TRBV7-2	TRBJ1-1	TGTGCCAGCAGCCACTGGCGGACTGAAGCTTTCTTT	CASSHWRTEAFF